Below are 26 T cell receptor beta chains sequenced from a single sample in a study of cytomegalovirus exposure and HLA in healthy donors. With 60 Vbeta and 13 Jbeta primers, the PCR was carried out. Assay: immunoSEQ multiplex PCR; the TCRdb copy retains only in-frame clones and omits some. The sample lists approximately 110,000 clones; roughly 70% were seen once. The sequenced material came from PBMCs. These TCRs come from a man aged 35-49 years in good health and CMV-seronegative.

The DNA of the CDR3 is TGTGCCAGCGCGGACAGGGTAGTTGAGGTGCAGTACTTC. Translated: CASADRVVEVQYF. The chain employs TRBV27 and TRBJ2-7; 8 bases match TRBD1. Trimming at V came to 8 bases and at J to 9 bases, leaving 12 bases not matched to a gene. Germline loops: CDR1 MNHEY, CDR2 SMNVEV (reference sequence). The length of the CDR3 is 13 residues.

This chain joins TRBV19 and TRBJ2-3, with D possibly being TRBD1 (6 bases). V was shortened by 4 bases and J by 6 bases, with 17 bases between the two germline ends. The V gene's germline CDR1 is LNHDA and CDR2 SQIVND (reference sequence). The CDR3 consists of 15 residues. CDR3 protein: CASSNRASRGDTQYF. In DNA, the CDR3 is TGTGCCAGTAGTAACAGGGCGTCGAGAGGGGATACGCAGTATTTT.

The chain links TRBV7-2 to TRBJ1-6, with TRBD1 matching over 7 bases. The CDR3 is made up of 15 amino acids. Per the germline V gene, CDR1 is SGHTA and CDR2 is FQGNSA. J lost 9 bases, V lost 0 bases, and 5 bases had no gene match. Written as DNA, the CDR3 is TGTGCCAGCAGCTTAGCGAAGGGGGCTTTTTCACCCCTCCACTTT. Translated: CASSLAKGAFSPLHF.

The rearrangement links TRBV6-5 to TRBJ1-1; possibly TRBD1 for D (5 bases). The CDR3 spans 16 residues. CDR1 and CDR2 (germline): MNHEY, SVGAGI. Deletions cut 2 bases from V and 0 bases from J, with 13 bases between. The CDR3 DNA reads as TGTGCCAGCAGTTACGACGGAGGGGCCCTGAACACTGAAGCTTTCTTT. It translates to CASSYDGGALNTEAFF.

V and J are TRBV5-6 and TRBJ2-1; 10 bases align to TRBD2. Germline V gene data show CDR1 as SGHDT and CDR2 as YYEEEE. J lost 7 bases, V lost 0 bases, and 7 bases had no gene match. This CDR3 comprises 16 residues. The CDR3 bases are TGTGCCAGCAGCTTGGCCGGAGCGGGGGGGCTAAATGAGCAGTTCTTC. As protein: CASSLAGAGGLNEQFF.

The rearrangement joins TRBV23-1 to TRBJ1-4, with D tentatively TRBD1 (5 bases). TRBV23-1 is labeled an ORF, and its function is uncertain. The CDR3 has 14 residues. Trimming stripped 8 bases from V and 5 bases from J, with 15 bases between. CDR3 DNA sequence: TGCGCCAGCCGCTGGCCGGGGGTCAATGAAAAACTGTTTTTT. This gives the protein CASRWPGVNEKLFF.

The chain is built from TRBV28 and TRBJ1-6, with 7 bases lining up with TRBD1. The V gene's germline CDR1 is MDHEN and CDR2 SYDVKM. Germline trimming cut 6 bases from V and 9 bases from J; bases unmatched to any gene: 11. The CDR3 runs to 15 residues. The CDR3: CASSRPTGVSSPLHF. CDR3 in DNA: TGTGCCAGCAGCCGACCCACAGGGGTTAGTTCACCCCTCCACTTT.

The V gene is TRBV7-9, the J gene TRBJ2-3, with a possible D match to TRBD2 (6 bases). The CDR3 runs 14 residues. V was shortened by 5 bases and J by 0 bases, with 9 bases between the two germline ends. Germline V gene data show CDR1 as SEHNR and CDR2 as FQNEAQ (reference sequence). The DNA of the CDR3 is TGTGCCAGCAGCCGACTAGAGAGCACAGATACGCAGTATTTT. This gives the protein CASSRLESTDTQYF.

The CDR3 region has the DNA TGTGCCAGCAGTTATCCCCTATTGGAGCGGGGGCGGTTGAGCTCCTACAATGAGCAGTTCTTC. Residues: CASSYPLLERGRLSSYNEQFF. This chain uses TRBV28 with TRBJ2-1; 8 bases align to TRBD2. The V gene end was trimmed by 4 bases and the J gene end by 0 bases; junction bases not matched to a gene: 20. Per the germline V gene, CDR1 is MDHEN and CDR2 is SYDVKM. This CDR3 has 21 residues.

The CDR3 loop is CASSSDRGRTEAFF. The CDR3 region has the DNA TGTGCCAGCAGCTCAGACAGGGGGCGGACTGAAGCTTTCTTT. The gene calls are TRBV5-4 and TRBJ1-1, with 10 bases aligning to TRBD1. This CDR3 region has 14 residues. The ends lost 3 bases at V and 5 bases at J; junction bases unmatched: 4. Per germline, CDR1 SGHNT and CDR2 YYREEE (reference sequence).

The rearrangement joins TRBV9 to TRBJ1-1; D uncertain. Trimming pared 4 bases from V and 1 base from J, leaving 14 bases between. This CDR3 region has 15 residues. CDR1 is SGDLS, CDR2 YYNGEE, per germline. The CDR3 coding sequence is TGTGCCAGCAGCCCTTGGGCAGCTGGGAACACTGAAGCTTTCTTT. Encoded protein: CASSPWAAGNTEAFF. Filled out from reference TRBV9 and TRBJ1-1, the complete variable domain reads DSGVTQTPKHLITATGQRVTLRCSPRSGDLSVYWYQQSLDQGLQFLIQYYNGEERAKGNILERFSAQQFPDLHSELNLSSLELGDSALYFCASSPWAAGNTEAFFGQGTRLTVV.

Notes on this clone: This sequence may be a read error, since a much larger clone differs from it by one base. The V call is TRBV7-6, the J call TRBJ2-1, with D perhaps TRBD2 (5 bases). V gave up 5 bases and J gave up 10 bases, with 12 bases separating them. The CDR3 spans 12 residues. The germline V gene encodes CDR1 SGHVS and CDR2 FNYEAQ. CDR3 in amino acids: CASSASRTEQFF. CDR3 sequence (DNA): TGTGCCAGCAGCGCTAGCCGGACCGAGCAGTTCTTC.

The chain carries TRBV6-1 and TRBJ2-7; a possible D gene is TRBD1 (6 bases). Trimming took off 3 bases at V and 7 bases at J, with 22 bases between the two ends. This CDR3 spans 16 amino acids. Germline loops: CDR1 MNHNS, CDR2 SASEGT. CDR3 protein: CASSESAGDNSREQYF. The DNA of the CDR3 is TGTGCCAGCAGTGAGTCGGCTGGGGACAACTCTAGGGAGCAGTACTTC.

CDR3 sequence: CASSLITPPETQYF. The CDR3 region has the DNA TGCGCCAGCAGCTTGATCACTCCACCTGAGACCCAGTACTTC. The chain joins TRBV5-1 to TRBJ2-5, with D uncertain. Deletions cut 1 base from V and 5 bases from J, with 12 bases between. CDR1 is SGHRS and CDR2 is YFSETQ in the germline V gene. The CDR3 is made up of 14 amino acids.

V is TRBV5-4 and J is TRBJ2-1; 7 bases fit TRBD1. The CDR3 sequence is 13 residues long. Germline CDR1 is SGHNT and CDR2 is YYREEE (reference sequence). The V gene end was trimmed by 5 bases and the J gene end by 10 bases; junction bases not matched to a gene: 9. The CDR3 loop is CASSATQGDEQFF. CDR3 nucleotide sequence: TGTGCCAGCAGTGCGACGCAGGGGGACGAGCAGTTCTTC.

The CDR3 DNA follows: TGTGCCAGCAGTCCTCGATACCGGGACAGGGGCCTTTACGAGAATGGCTACACCTTC. It yields the protein CASSPRYRDRGLYENGYTF. This chain links TRBV28 with TRBJ1-2; 10 nucleotides agree with TRBD1. The length of the CDR3 is 19 residues. Germline CDR1 reads MDHEN; CDR2 reads SYDVKM. After removal of 5 bases from V and 6 bases from J, the junction contained 21 bases not matched to a gene.

The gene calls are TRBV19 and TRBJ2-3; D is perhaps TRBD2 (7 bases). The CDR3 loop spans 15 amino acids. The ends were cut back, 3 bases at V and 2 bases at J, with 12 bases in the middle. Germline V gene data show CDR1 as LNHDA and CDR2 as SQIVND (reference sequence). CDR3 loop: CASSIGAGATDTQYF. CDR3 bases: TGTGCCAGTAGTATCGGGGCGGGGGCCACAGATACGCAGTATTTT.

The CDR3 loop is CASSPQGLREQYF. The CDR3, as DNA: TGTGCCAGCAGCCCCCAGGGGCTGCGCGAGCAGTACTTC. This chain links TRBV11-2 with TRBJ2-7; weak D call: TRBD1 (6 bases). Trimming stripped 5 bases from V and 6 bases from J, with 14 bases between. Germline CDR1 and CDR2: SGHAT and FQNNGV. The CDR3 has 13 amino acids.

V is TRBV19 and J is TRBJ1-3; no definite D call. Trimming removed 7 bases at V and 0 bases at J, with 13 bases between. This CDR3 spans 15 amino acids. Looked up from germline, CDR1 is LNHDA and CDR2 is SQIVND (reference sequence). The CDR3 sequence is CASTSSEGSGNTIYF. The CDR3 coding sequence is TGTGCCAGTACCTCATCGGAGGGCTCTGGAAACACCATATATTTT.

The V gene is TRBV12-5, the J gene TRBJ2-5; 9 bases agree with TRBD1. This CDR3 is 14 amino acids long. V shed 7 bases, J shed 4 bases, and the junction held 7 bases outside the gene matches. In germline, CDR1 is LGHNT, CDR2 FRNRAP. The CDR3 nucleotides are TGTGCTAGTGCCCCGACAGGGGGTGTAGAGACCCAGTACTTC. This gives the protein CASAPTGGVETQYF.

This clone was seen more than once but under ten times. The rearrangement uses TRBV5-5 and TRBJ2-5; TRBD1 matches at 9 bases. The CDR3 extends over 16 amino acids. CDR1 SGHKS and CDR2 YYEKEE come from the germline V gene (reference sequence). V lost 4 bases and J lost 2; bases outside the gene matches: 9. The CDR3 DNA follows: TGTGCCAGCAGCCCCGCCGGGACAGGGACTCAAGAGACCCAGTACTTC. It specifies CASSPAGTGTQETQYF.

This chain joins TRBV7-3 and TRBJ1-6, with 9 bases aligning to TRBD1. V gave up 5 bases and J gave up 6 bases; unmatched junction bases: 5. Germline V CDR1 and CDR2: SGHTA, FQGTGA. CDR3 length equals 15 residues. CDR3 bases: TGTGCCAGCAGCCTGGGACAGGGTATTAATTCACCCCTCCACTTT. Protein product: CASSLGQGINSPLHF. The full variable domain, in which reference TRBV7-3 and TRBJ1-6 provide the parts outside the CDR3, is GAGVSQTPSNKVTEKGKYVELRCDPISGHTALYWYRQSLGQGPEFLIYFQGTGAADDSGLPNDRFFAVRPEGSVSTLKIQRTERGDSAVYLCASSLGQGINSPLHFGNGTRLTVT.

A word on this clone: One end of the junction is discordant with germline, which a read error may explain. This chain joins TRBV7-7 and TRBJ1-4; 8 bases are a match to TRBD1. Germline CDR1 reads SSHAT; CDR2 reads FNYEAQ (reference sequence). This CDR3 region has 16 residues. Here the CDR3 DNA reads TGTGCTAGCAGCCCCGGGACAGGAGGGACTAATGAAAAACTGTTTTTT. This sequence encodes CASSPGTGGTNEKLFF.

In its sample, this clone was seen a few times. The chain uses TRBV19 and TRBJ1-5; 7 positions match TRBD1. This CDR3 spans 15 amino acids. Germline V lookup: CDR1 LNHDA, CDR2 SQIVND (reference sequence). The V and J ends lost 9 bases and 0 bases, in that order; junction bases with no gene match: 8. CDR3 nucleotides: TGTGCCAGCCTTAACGAGGGGGCTAGCAATCAGCCCCAGCATTTT. It specifies CASLNEGASNQPQHF.

This chain joins TRBV15 and TRBJ2-7; D is possibly TRBD1 (5 bases). This CDR3 has 14 amino acids. The V end lost 0 bases, the J end lost 3 bases, and 9 bases lay between the germline ends. Germline-derived CDR1 and CDR2 are LNHNV and YYDKDF (reference sequence). The CDR3 nucleotides are TGTGCCACCAGCAGAGATCTACAGGACTACGAGCAGTACTTC. It is translated as CATSRDLQDYEQYF.

The gene calls are TRBV7-2 and TRBJ2-5, with 8 bases lining up with TRBD2. This CDR3 comprises 16 residues. The germline V gene has CDR1 SGHTA and CDR2 FQGNSA. J gave up 2 bases and V 2 bases, and 7 bases lay outside the gene matches. The CDR3 here is CASSLPGGGWQETQYF. CDR3 bases: TGTGCCAGCAGCTTACCCGGGGGGGGATGGCAAGAGACCCAGTACTTC.